This TCR beta chain is from a study of cytomegalovirus exposure and HLA in healthy donors. This clone has more than one count but fewer than ten. PCR involved 60 Vbeta and 13 Jbeta primers. Methods used by the authors: Later work found roughly 80 million unique TCR beta chains, with 9.5 million to 14 million shared. Assay used: immunoSEQ multiplex PCR; TCRdb lists only in-frame clones, some missing. The DNA gave D and trimming, while V, J and clone size come from that table. The sample shows about 95,000 clones, roughly 79% of them seen only once. CDR1 and CDR2 from the germline V gene are MGHRA and YSYEKL. The CDR3 is made up of 20 amino acids. The junction had 20 bases not matched to a gene; V was cut back by 5 bases and J by 2 bases.

The source material was PBMCs. V and J are TRBV4-1 and TRBJ2-3, with 9 nucleotides matching TRBD2. The clonotype was recovered from a middle-aged woman in good health and CMV-seronegative. The CDR3 sequence is CASSGPDRSLAGYNTDTQYF. Here the CDR3 DNA reads TGCGCCAGCAGCGGGCCCGACAGATCTCTAGCGGGGTACAACACAGATACGCAGTATTTT.